This T cell receptor beta chain is drawn from a study of PD-1 blockade in classical Hodgkin lymphoma. Using immunoSEQ multiplex PCR, the repertoire was profiled, and TCRdb retains in-frame clones only, with some absent. Found here are about 93,000 clones, around 80% of them singletons; the top ten hold less than 10%. Germline V lookup: CDR1 MNHEY, CDR2 SMNVEV (reference sequence). The germline V and J ends were trimmed by 5 bases and 11 bases, with 21 bases remaining between them. This CDR3 region has 14 residues. The time point is: cycle 4 day 1 (C4D1), after five to seven weeks of nivolumab. The patients all showed relapse after autologous stem cell transplantation, while their brentuximab vedotin exposure varied.

The chain couples TRBV27 to TRBJ2-5, with a possible D match to TRBD2 (6 bases). The sequences come from peripheral blood mononuclear cells (PBMCs), collected before the fourth cycle of nivolumab. The receptor comes from a human donor with classical Hodgkin lymphoma. This CDR3 is CASSGRDSPTRQYF. The CDR3 nucleotides read TGTGCCAGCAGTGGCCGGGACTCCCCTACGAGGCAGTACTTC.